Listed here are 4 T cell receptor beta chains from one sample, sequenced in a study of CD8 T cells in ankylosing spondylitis. TCRdb reprocessed the 5' RACE reads via MiXCR and lists one record per CDR3 protein. This sample yields under 200,000 distinct CDR3 sequences, of which approximately 10% are seen a single time; roughly 28% belongs to the top ten. The specimen sequenced was blood, either unsorted or a sorted T cell fraction (not recorded which). The receptors shown here come from a male donor with ankylosing spondylitis or in good health (not recorded which).

This clonotype was found a few times. The gene calls are TRBV6-2 or TRBV6-3 and TRBJ1-5; D remains unclear. V lost 4 bases and J lost 6, with 13 bases in between. The CDR3 length is 14 residues. The germline V gene has CDR1 MNHEY and CDR2 SVGEGT. The CDR3 DNA is TGTGCCAGCAGTTGGAGAGATTCGCGTCAGCCCCAGCATTTT. It codes for CASSWRDSRQPQHF.

This clonotype has at least ten counts. This CDR3 reads CASSPDRCYEQYF. In nucleotides, the CDR3 is TGTGCCAGCAGCCCCGACAGGTGCTACGAGCAGTACTTC. The chain has TRBV21-1 and TRBJ2-7; no DNA check was done on the table's D call, TRBD1. TRBV21-1 constitutes a pseudogene. This CDR3 is 13 amino acids long.

This clonotype was observed many times. This sequence joins TRBV4-1 and TRBJ2-7, with a weak D call TRBD1 (5 bases). This CDR3 is 15 amino acids long. The ends were cut back, 4 bases at V and 2 bases at J, with 15 bases in the middle. CDR1 and CDR2 (germline): MGHRA, YSYEKL. CDR3 nucleotides: TGCGCCAGCAGCCCACAAACAGGAGCTCCCTACGAGCAGTACTTC. Its protein is CASSPQTGAPYEQYF.

The chain couples TRBV20-1 to TRBJ2-2; possible D gene TRBD2, 5 bases. The V end lost 3 bases, the J end lost 7 bases, and 15 bases lay between the germline ends. Germline CDR1 DFQATT, CDR2 SNEGSKA (reference sequence). The CDR3 consists of 14 residues. The DNA for the CDR3 is TGCAGTGCTAGTCGGGTGGGGAGAGACGGGGAGCTGTTTTTT. Translation: CSASRVGRDGELFF.